These 7 T cell receptor beta chains were sequenced from one sample in a study of T cell responses to AZD1222 COVID-19 vaccine. The data were produced by immunoSEQ multiplex PCR, yet TCRdb's version contains in-frame clones alone and is incomplete. Of 150,000 to 250,000 clones detected, approximately 93% appear once; the ten largest clones hold less than 1.2%. The material was peripheral blood, obtained 28 days after the second AZD1222 dose. The receptors were gathered from an adult who received the AZD1222 COVID-19 vaccine.

The CDR3 loop reads CASSLGGQASTDTQYF. As DNA, the CDR3 is TGCGCCAGCAGCTTGGGAGGACAGGCGAGCACAGATACGCAGTATTTT. The chain employs TRBV5-1 and TRBJ2-3; 7 bases align to TRBD1. The germline V gene encodes CDR1 SGHRS and CDR2 YFSETQ. J was trimmed by 0 bases and V by 0 bases; bases with no gene match: 4. The CDR3 consists of 16 residues.

The gene calls are TRBV29-1 and TRBJ1-2; 10 nucleotides agree with TRBD1. The CDR3 loop spans 14 amino acids. From germline, CDR1 is SQVTM and CDR2 ANQGSEA. Trimming at V came to 4 bases and at J to 7 bases, leaving 9 bases not matched to a gene. This CDR3 reads CSVGGTGERGGYTF. CDR3 bases: TGCAGCGTTGGGGGGACAGGGGAAAGGGGTGGCTACACCTTC.

This clone was seen just once. This chain joins TRBV29-1 and TRBJ2-1; the D gene is possibly TRBD2 (5 bases). Trimming cost V 6 bases and J 10 bases, with 10 bases left between them. The CDR3 sequence is 10 residues long. The germline gives CDR1 SQVTM, CDR2 ANQGSEA. The CDR3 DNA sequence: TGCAGCGTCCTGCCGGGGGAGCAGTTCTTC. Its translation is CSVLPGEQFF.

The chain combines TRBV2 with TRBJ2-1; D is perhaps TRBD1 or TRBD2 (5 bases each). This CDR3 is built from 14 residues. The germline V gene has CDR1 SNHLY and CDR2 FYNNEI. The CDR3 nucleotides are TGTGCTTCCGGGGCGGAGCTCTCCTACAATGAGCAGTTCTTC. It specifies CASGAELSYNEQFF.

This chain uses TRBV7-9 with TRBJ2-3; the match to TRBD2 covers 11 bases. This CDR3 is built from 16 residues. With V trimmed by 5 bases and J by 2 bases, 6 bases remained unmatched. Germline V gene lookup returns CDR1 SEHNR and CDR2 FQNEAQ (reference sequence). The CDR3: CASSPRTSGPTDTQYF. The CDR3 DNA is TGTGCCAGCAGCCCCAGGACTAGCGGGCCCACAGATACGCAGTATTTT.

The chain uses TRBV20-1 and TRBJ1-1; a weak D match, TRBD1 (6 bases). This CDR3 contains 11 residues. V lost 3 bases to trimming and J lost 11 bases, with 13 bases between them. Germline CDR1 and CDR2: DFQATT and SNEGSKA (reference sequence). The CDR3 reads CSASPGAGAFF. Written as DNA, the CDR3 is TGCAGTGCTAGTCCGGGGGCCGGTGCTTTCTTT.

The chain recombines TRBV5-4 with TRBJ2-7; TRBD1 is a possible D gene (6 bases). Trimming took off 4 bases at V and 3 bases at J, with 17 bases between the two ends. The germline V gene encodes CDR1 SGHNT and CDR2 YYREEE (reference sequence). CDR3 length: 15 residues. CDR3 residues: CASSPPGQGIYEQYF. In nucleotides, the CDR3 is TGTGCCAGCAGCCCGCCCGGCCAGGGGATCTACGAGCAGTACTTC.